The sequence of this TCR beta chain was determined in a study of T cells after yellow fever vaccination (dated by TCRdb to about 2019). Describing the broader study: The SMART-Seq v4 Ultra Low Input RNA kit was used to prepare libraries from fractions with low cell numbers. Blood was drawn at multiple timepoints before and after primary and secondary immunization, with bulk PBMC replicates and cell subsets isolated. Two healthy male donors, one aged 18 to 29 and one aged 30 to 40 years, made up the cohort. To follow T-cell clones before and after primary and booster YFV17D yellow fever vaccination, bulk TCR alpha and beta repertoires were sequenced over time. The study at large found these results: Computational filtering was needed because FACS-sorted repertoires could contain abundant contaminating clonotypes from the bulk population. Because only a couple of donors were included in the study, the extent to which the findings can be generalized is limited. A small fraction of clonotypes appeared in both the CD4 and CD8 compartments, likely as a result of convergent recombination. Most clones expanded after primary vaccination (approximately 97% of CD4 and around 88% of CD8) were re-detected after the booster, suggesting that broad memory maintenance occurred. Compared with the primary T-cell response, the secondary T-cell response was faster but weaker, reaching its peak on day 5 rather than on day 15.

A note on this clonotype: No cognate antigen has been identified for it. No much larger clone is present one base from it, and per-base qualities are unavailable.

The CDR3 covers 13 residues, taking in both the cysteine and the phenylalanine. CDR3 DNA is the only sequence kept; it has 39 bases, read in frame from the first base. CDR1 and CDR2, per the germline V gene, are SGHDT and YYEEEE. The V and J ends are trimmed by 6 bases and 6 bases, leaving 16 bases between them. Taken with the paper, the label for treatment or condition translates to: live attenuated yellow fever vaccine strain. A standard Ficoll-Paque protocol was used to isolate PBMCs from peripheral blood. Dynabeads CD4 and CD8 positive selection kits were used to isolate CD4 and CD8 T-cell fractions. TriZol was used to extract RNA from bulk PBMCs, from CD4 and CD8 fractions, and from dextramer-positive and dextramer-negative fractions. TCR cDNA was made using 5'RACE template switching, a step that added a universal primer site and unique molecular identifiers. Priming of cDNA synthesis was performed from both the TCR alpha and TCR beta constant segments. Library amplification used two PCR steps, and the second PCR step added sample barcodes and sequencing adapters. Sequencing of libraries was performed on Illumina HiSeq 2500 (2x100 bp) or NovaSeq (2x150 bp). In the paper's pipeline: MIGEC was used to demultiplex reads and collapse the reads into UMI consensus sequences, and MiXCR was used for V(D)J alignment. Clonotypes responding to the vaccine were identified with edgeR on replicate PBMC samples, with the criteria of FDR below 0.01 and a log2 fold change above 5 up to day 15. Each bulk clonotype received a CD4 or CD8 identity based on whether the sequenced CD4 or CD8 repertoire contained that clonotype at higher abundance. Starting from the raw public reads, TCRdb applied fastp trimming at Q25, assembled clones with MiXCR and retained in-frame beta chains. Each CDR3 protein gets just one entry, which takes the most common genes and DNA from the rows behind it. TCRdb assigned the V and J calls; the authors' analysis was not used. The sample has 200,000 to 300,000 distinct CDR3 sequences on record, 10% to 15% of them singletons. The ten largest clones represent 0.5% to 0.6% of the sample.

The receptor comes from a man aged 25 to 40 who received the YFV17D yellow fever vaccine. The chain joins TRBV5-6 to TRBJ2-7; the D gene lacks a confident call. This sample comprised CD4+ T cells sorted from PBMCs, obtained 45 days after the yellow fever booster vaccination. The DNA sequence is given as TGTGCCAGCAAGTCATACGTCCCGAGCGAGCAGTACTTC. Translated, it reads CASKSYVPSEQYF.